The 22 T cell receptor beta chains below come from one sample, sequenced in a study of blood T cell repertoires in COVID-19. Only in-frame clones appear in the TCRdb table, and some are missing; sequencing was by immunoSEQ multiplex PCR. The table has about 43,000 clones, about nine tenths seen once. Material for sequencing was peripheral blood. These receptors came from a woman of 80 years or more with active COVID-19.

V usage is TRBV7-9 and J usage is TRBJ1-1; TRBD1 is a possible D gene (5 bases). V was cut by 1 base and J by 1 base, with 10 bases left in between. The CDR3 sequence is 15 residues long. CDR1 SEHNR and CDR2 FQNEAQ come from the germline V gene (reference sequence). In DNA, the CDR3 is TGTGCCAGCAGCTTAGTGGGGGGAGCGAACACTGAAGCTTTCTTT. This translates into CASSLVGGANTEAFF.

This clone was seen once. The rearrangement joins TRBV7-2 to TRBJ2-3; TRBD2 matches 14 bases. V trimming: 0 bases; J trimming: 9 bases; junction bases outside the gene matches: 5. Germline CDR1 reads SGHTA; CDR2 reads FQGNSA. The CDR3 length is 16 residues. The CDR3 sequence: CASSLATSGGANTQYF. In DNA, the CDR3 is TGTGCCAGCAGCTTAGCGACTAGCGGGGGGGCCAACACGCAGTATTTT.

The chain is built from TRBV27 and TRBJ2-7; TRBD1 matches at 11 bases. The length of the CDR3 is 15 residues. Germline CDR1 and CDR2: MNHEY and SMNVEV (reference sequence). V gave up 3 bases and J gave up 2 bases; unmatched junction bases: 3. The CDR3 DNA reads as TGTGCCAGCAGTTTCCGGACAGGGGGCCCCTACGAGCAGTACTTC. As protein: CASSFRTGGPYEQYF.

This sequence joins TRBV30 and TRBJ2-1, with 10 bases identical to TRBD2. This CDR3 is 12 amino acids long. Germline CDR1 and CDR2: GTSNPN and SVGIG (reference sequence). V shed 5 bases and J 6 bases; nucleotides not matched to a gene: 1. Here the CDR3 DNA reads TGTGCCTGGGAGCGGGGGGGCAATGAGCAGTTCTTC. Protein: CAWERGGNEQFF.

J is TRBJ1-3 and V is TRBV19; possibly TRBD1 for D (6 bases). Trimming removed 3 bases from V and 4 bases from J, with 16 bases in between. Germline loops: CDR1 LNHDA, CDR2 SQIVND (reference sequence). The CDR3 is 16 amino acids. The CDR3: CASSMPAGARGNTIYF. CDR3 DNA: TGTGCCAGTAGTATGCCGGCGGGGGCGAGAGGAAACACCATATATTTT. Variable domain in full (rest from reference TRBV19 and TRBJ1-3): DGGITQSPKYLFRKEGQNVTLSCEQNLNHDAMYWYRQDPGQGLRLIYYSQIVNDFQKGDIAEGYSVSREKKESFPLTVTSAQKNPTAFYLCASSMPAGARGNTIYFGEGSWLTVV.

This clone was seen more than once but under ten times. The J gene is TRBJ2-7, the V gene TRBV10-3; the match to TRBD1 covers 10 bases. Per germline, CDR1 ENHRY and CDR2 SYGVKD. This CDR3 is 15 amino acids long. V lost 3 bases, J lost 0 bases, and 2 bases stayed unmatched. In DNA form, the CDR3 reads TGTGCCATCAGTGAAAGACAGGGGGCCTCCTACGAGCAGTACTTC. Encoded protein: CAISERQGASYEQYF.

V gene TRBV2 combines with J gene TRBJ1-4; D is uncertain. Trimming cost V 7 bases and J 5 bases, with 14 bases left between them. This CDR3 contains 14 residues. Per germline, CDR1 SNHLY and CDR2 FYNNEI. The CDR3 coding sequence is TGTGCCAGCATCCGGTCTCCGGGGAATGAAAAACTGTTTTTT. This encodes CASIRSPGNEKLFF.

The genes are TRBV7-2 and TRBJ2-7; 9 bases match TRBD2. CDR3 length equals 15 residues. V was clipped by 4 bases and J by 0 bases; unmatched bases: 4. Germline CDR1 reads SGHTA; CDR2 reads FQGNSA. CDR3 amino acids: CASSWSGGSSYEQYF. As DNA, the CDR3 is TGTGCCAGCAGCTGGAGCGGGGGGAGCTCCTACGAGCAGTACTTC.

The rearrangement uses TRBV6-6 and TRBJ1-1; D unresolved. CDR1 and CDR2 from the germline V gene are MNHNY and SVGAGI (reference sequence). Deletions cut 5 bases from V and 5 bases from J, with 9 bases between. The CDR3 is made up of 12 amino acids. CDR3 amino acids: CASSPMSTEAFF. The DNA of the CDR3 is TGTGCCAGCAGTCCAATGAGTACTGAAGCTTTCTTT.

The V call is TRBV7-2, the J call TRBJ1-1; D not certain. The CDR3 covers 13 residues. Deletions cut 5 bases from V and 1 base from J, with 8 bases between. Germline CDR1 reads SGHTA; CDR2 reads FQGNSA. The CDR3 sequence: CASSPRGNTEAFF. CDR3 DNA sequence: TGTGCCAGCAGCCCTAGAGGGAACACTGAAGCTTTCTTT.

The J gene is TRBJ2-1, the V gene TRBV15; perhaps TRBD1 as D (5 bases). The germline CDR1 and CDR2 sequences are LNHNV and YYDKDF (reference sequence). Trimming cost V 5 bases and J 9 bases, with 11 bases left between them. The CDR3 spans 12 residues. The CDR3 sequence is CATSPPGSEQFF. For the CDR3, the DNA is TGTGCCACCAGCCCCCCAGGGTCTGAGCAGTTCTTC.

Only one count was recorded for this clone. The genes are TRBV18 and TRBJ2-1, with 12 positions matching TRBD2. The CDR3 has 17 amino acids. V shed 3 bases and J 4 bases; nucleotides not matched to a gene: 7. From germline, CDR1 is KGHSH and CDR2 LQKENI. CDR3 in amino acids: CASSPMTSGGQYNEQFF. DNA for the CDR3: TGTGCCAGCTCACCTATGACTAGCGGGGGCCAATACAATGAGCAGTTCTTC.

J is TRBJ2-7 and V is TRBV18; the match to TRBD2 covers 12 bases. Germline CDR1 reads KGHSH; CDR2 reads LQKENI. CDR3 length: 16 amino acids. The trim removed 3 bases at V and 4 bases at J, leaving 7 bases unmatched. The CDR3 loop is CASSPRRTSGEYEQYF. The CDR3 DNA is TGTGCCAGCTCACCCCGGAGGACTAGCGGGGAATACGAGCAGTACTTC.

CDR3 nucleotides: TGTGCCAGCAGTCTACCGGGACAGGGTAATCAGCCCCAGCATTTT. It is translated as CASSLPGQGNQPQHF. The gene calls are TRBV28 and TRBJ1-5, with 9 positions matching TRBD1. Trimming cost V 5 bases and J 4 bases; bases outside gene matches: 6. This CDR3 comprises 15 residues. Per the germline V gene, CDR1 is MDHEN and CDR2 is SYDVKM.

The rearrangement uses TRBV5-1 and TRBJ1-1; TRBD1 is a possible D gene (5 bases). Germline CDR1 and CDR2: SGHRS and YFSETQ. The CDR3 is 13 residues long. Trimming pared 0 bases from V and 5 bases from J, leaving 8 bases between. In DNA, the CDR3 is TGCGCCAGCAGCTTGGGGGGGAGGACTGAAGCTTTCTTT. Amino acids: CASSLGGRTEAFF.

The chain has TRBV7-2 and TRBJ2-3; 16 nucleotides align to TRBD2. This CDR3 contains 17 residues. Looked up from germline, CDR1 is SGHTA and CDR2 is FQGNSA. Trimming removed 6 bases from V and 4 bases from J; junction bases left unmatched: 7. The CDR3 coding sequence is TGTGCCAGCAGGGGACTAGCGGGGGGGCCAGTGGCAGATACGCAGTATTTT. Translated, it gives CASRGLAGGPVADTQYF.

The chain carries TRBV10-3 and TRBJ1-1; D gene uncertain. The CDR3 length is 14 residues. V was shortened by 3 bases and J by 0 bases, with 8 bases between the two germline ends. The germline V gene encodes CDR1 ENHRY and CDR2 SYGVKD. The CDR3 loop is CAISEDTVNTEAFF. The CDR3 bases are TGTGCCATCAGTGAAGACACCGTGAACACTGAAGCTTTCTTT.

The chain joins TRBV27 to TRBJ2-7, with D perhaps TRBD2 (6 bases). The CDR3 has 12 amino acids. The V gene's germline CDR1 is MNHEY and CDR2 SMNVEV (reference sequence). Trimming removed 3 bases from V and 8 bases from J, with 11 bases in between. CDR3 in amino acids: CASSFPGRKQYF. In DNA form, the CDR3 reads TGTGCCAGCAGTTTTCCAGGGAGGAAGCAGTACTTC.

The chain links TRBV7-9 to TRBJ2-7, with TRBD2 matching 7 bases. The V gene end was trimmed by 5 bases and the J gene end by 0 bases; junction bases not matched to a gene: 7. Germline-derived CDR1 and CDR2 are SEHNR and FQNEAQ (reference sequence). This CDR3 comprises 15 residues. The CDR3 sequence is CASSPKAGSSYEQYF. The CDR3 DNA reads TGTGCCAGCAGCCCAAAAGCGGGGAGCTCCTACGAGCAGTACTTC.

V is TRBV7-5 and J is TRBJ2-6; the DNA was not compared with TRBD2, the D call given in the table. TRBV7-5 is listed as a pseudogene. The CDR3 sequence is 16 residues long. As DNA, the CDR3 is TGTGCCAGAAGCTTAAGGACCGACTACCCCCGCAACGTCCTGACTTTC. Translating it yields CARSLRTDYPRNVLTF.

The genes are TRBV18 and TRBJ2-7, with D maybe TRBD1 (7 bases). Germline lookup yields CDR1 KGHSH and CDR2 LQKENI. V shed 4 bases and J shed 0 bases, with 19 bases lying between them. This CDR3 has 17 residues. In DNA, the CDR3 is TGTGCCAGCTCACTCACGACAAGGCGGGACAGCTCCTACGAGCAGTACTTC. Its translation: CASSLTTRRDSSYEQYF.

The chain uses TRBV21-1 and TRBJ1-1; TRBD1, the table's D call, was not compared with the DNA. TRBV21-1 is termed a pseudogene. CDR3 length: 21 amino acids. DNA for the CDR3: TGTGCCAGCAGCAGGTCGCTCAGGGGCGGACAGGCCGGATATCTTGACTCTGAAGCTTTCTTT. It specifies CASSRSLRGGQAGYLDSEAFF.